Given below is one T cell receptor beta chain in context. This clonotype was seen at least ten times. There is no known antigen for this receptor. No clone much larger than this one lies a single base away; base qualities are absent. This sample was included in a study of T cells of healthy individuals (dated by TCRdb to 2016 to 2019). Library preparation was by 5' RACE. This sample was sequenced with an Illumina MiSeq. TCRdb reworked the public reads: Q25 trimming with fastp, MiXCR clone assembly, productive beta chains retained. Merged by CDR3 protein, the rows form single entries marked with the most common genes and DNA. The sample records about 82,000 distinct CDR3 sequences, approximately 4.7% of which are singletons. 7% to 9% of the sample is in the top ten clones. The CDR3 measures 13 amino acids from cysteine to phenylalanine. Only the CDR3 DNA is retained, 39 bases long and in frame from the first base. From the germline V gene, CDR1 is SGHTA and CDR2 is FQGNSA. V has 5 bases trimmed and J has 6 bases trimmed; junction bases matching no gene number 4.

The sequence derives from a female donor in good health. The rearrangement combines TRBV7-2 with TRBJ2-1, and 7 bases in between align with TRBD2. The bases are TGTGCCAGCAGCCGAGGGACTACCAATGAGCAGTTCTTC. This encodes CASSRGTTNEQFF.